A single sample gave rise to the 26 T cell receptor beta chains below, sequenced in a study of beta chain features in type 1 diabetes. As every portion of the isolated RNA was reverse transcribed, the sequencing read expressed TCRB transcripts. Clones were sequenced by immunoSEQ multiplex PCR, and TCRdb holds only the in-frame ones, with some missing. The data show 200,000 to 250,000 clones, with roughly a tenth seen just once and 1% to 1.5% held by the top ten. The sequenced material came from central memory CD4+ T cells from blood. These receptors all stem from a man younger than 35 in good health.

This clone has just a few counts. The V and J genes are TRBV5-1 and TRBJ2-7; 10 positions agree with TRBD2. The CDR3 loop spans 13 amino acids. Germline CDR1 reads SGHRS; CDR2 reads YFSETQ. The V segment lost 3 bases and the J segment 6 bases; nucleotides outside the gene matches: 3. CDR3 residues: CASSSRTSGEQYF. CDR3 DNA: TGCGCCAGCAGCTCCCGGACTAGCGGCGAGCAGTACTTC.

Ten or more counts support this clone. The gene calls are TRBV14 and TRBJ2-7; D might be TRBD1 (5 bases). Germline lookup yields CDR1 SGHDN and CDR2 FVKESK. The length of the CDR3 is 15 residues. Deletions cut 0 bases from V and 3 bases from J, with 12 bases between. For the CDR3, the DNA is TGTGCCAGCAGCCAAGATTTCAAGGGGTTCTACGAGCAGTACTTC. As protein: CASSQDFKGFYEQYF.

A remark on this clone: A much larger clone lies a single base off, so this may be a read error. Within the sample, other DNA sequences also encode this same CDR3. The rearrangement links TRBV5-4 to TRBJ1-1; D gene ambiguous. This CDR3 has 14 residues. Trimming took 0 bases from V and 1 from J, leaving 7 bases between them. Germline CDR1 and CDR2: SGHNT and YYREEE (reference sequence). The CDR3 region is CASSLEQRNTEAFF. The CDR3 bases are TGTGCCAGCAGCTTGGAACAGCGGAACACTGAAGCTTTCTTT.

This clone was seen a few times. The chain recombines TRBV7-3 with TRBJ2-1; D possibly matches TRBD1 or TRBD2 (6 bases each). Germline V lookup: CDR1 SGHTA, CDR2 FQGTGA. V was cut by 5 bases and J by 7 bases, with 12 bases left in between. The CDR3 covers 13 residues. In DNA form, the CDR3 reads TGTGCCAGCAGCCCGAGGGGGGATAATGAGCAGTTCTTC. Encoded protein: CASSPRGDNEQFF.

This clone was found many times. The genes are TRBV18 and TRBJ2-5; unclear D gene. This CDR3 spans 13 amino acids. The germline V gene has CDR1 KGHSH and CDR2 LQKENI. Trimming removed 1 base from V and 2 bases from J, with 5 bases in between. The chain's CDR3 is CASSPRTQETQYF. CDR3 coding DNA: TGTGCCAGCTCACCACGTACACAAGAGACCCAGTACTTC.

The chain couples TRBV9 to TRBJ1-5, with D unresolved. The CDR3 is 13 residues long. CDR1 and CDR2 from the germline V gene are SGDLS and YYNGEE. V was trimmed by 4 bases and J by 9 bases, leaving 14 bases between them. The CDR3 DNA follows: TGTGCCAGCAGCCCATCCGTTAAGGGGCCCCAGCATTTT. This translates into CASSPSVKGPQHF.

This rearrangement joins TRBV7-2 to TRBJ2-5, with D maybe TRBD2 (5 bases). From germline, CDR1 is SGHTA and CDR2 FQGNSA. CDR3 length equals 13 residues. V was pared by 5 bases and J by 3 bases, with 10 bases between. The CDR3 coding sequence is TGTGCCAGCAGCACCCAACTAGAAGAGACCCAGTACTTC. Its protein product is CASSTQLEETQYF.

This clone was seen ten or more times. V and J are TRBV28 and TRBJ2-1; D gene unclear. CDR3 length equals 11 residues. CDR1 MDHEN and CDR2 SYDVKM come from the germline V gene. V gave up 7 bases and J gave up 9 bases, with 10 bases separating them. For the CDR3, the DNA is TGTGCCAGCAACATAGCTCGTGAGCAGTTCTTC. Translating gives CASNIAREQFF. Based on the CDR3 plus reference TRBV28 and TRBJ2-1, the full variable domain is DVKVTQSSRYLVKRTGEKVFLECVQDMDHENMFWYRQDPGLGLRLIYFSYDVKMKEKGDIPEGYSVSREKKERFSLILESASTNQTSMYLCASNIAREQFFGPGTRLTVL.

This clone was picked up a small number of times. This chain links TRBV5-5 with TRBJ2-7, with unresolved D. V lost 4 bases to trimming and J lost 5 bases, with 10 bases between them. This CDR3 is 12 amino acids long. Germline V CDR1 and CDR2: SGHKS, YYEKEE (reference sequence). The CDR3 nucleotides read TGTGCCAGCAGCACGCGTGGGGACGAGCAGTACTTC. It translates to CASSTRGDEQYF.

This clone appeared a few times. The J gene is TRBJ2-7, the V gene TRBV7-8; a possible D gene is TRBD1 (9 bases). The CDR3 length is 16 residues. CDR1 and CDR2 from the germline V gene are SGHVS and FQNEAQ. V lost 2 bases and J 4 bases, leaving 18 bases between the germline ends. The CDR3 region is CASSLRGGQGGYEQYF. The CDR3 region has the DNA TGTGCCAGCAGCTTACGGGGGGGACAGGGTGGATACGAGCAGTACTTC.

The chain joins TRBV10-3 to TRBJ1-2; the match to TRBD1 covers 7 bases. This CDR3 has 13 amino acids. J gave up 0 bases and V 10 bases, and 5 bases lay outside the gene matches. Germline V gene lookup returns CDR1 ENHRY and CDR2 SYGVKD. DNA for the CDR3: TGTGCCACGTGGACAGGTGCTAACTATGGCTACACCTTC. Protein: CATWTGANYGYTF.

This clone was counted between two and nine times. This chain uses TRBV7-9 with TRBJ2-1; D is ambiguous. Trimming left V 4 bases short and J 4 bases short, with 14 bases between. The CDR3 sequence is 15 residues long. Looked up from germline, CDR1 is SEHNR and CDR2 is FQNEAQ (reference sequence). The CDR3, as DNA: TGTGCCAGCAGCTCCTTGGACGGATCATACAATGAGCAGTTCTTC. It specifies CASSSLDGSYNEQFF.

The chain uses TRBV5-1 and TRBJ2-7; D is perhaps TRBD2 (5 bases). The germline V gene has CDR1 SGHRS and CDR2 YFSETQ. Deletions cut 0 bases from V and 2 bases from J, with 9 bases between. This CDR3 spans 14 amino acids. In DNA, the CDR3 is TGCGCCAGCAGCTTGGAGGCCGGGGCCTACGAGCAGTACTTC. Translated, it gives CASSLEAGAYEQYF. Full variable domain (remainder filled in from reference TRBV5-1 and TRBJ2-7): KAGVTQTPRYLIKTRGQQVTLSCSPISGHRSVSWYQQTPGQGLQFLFEYFSETQRNKGNFPGRFSGRQFSNSRSEMNVSTLELGDSALYLCASSLEAGAYEQYFGPGTRLTVT.

This clone was detected many times. The gene calls are TRBV7-9 and TRBJ2-1, with a tentative D call TRBD2 (5 bases). This CDR3 comprises 18 residues. V was clipped by 5 bases and J by 3 bases, with 23 bases between them. Per germline, CDR1 SEHNR and CDR2 FQNEAQ (reference sequence). CDR3 nucleotide sequence: TGTGCCAGCAGCATAACTAGTCCCTCACCAATGGGCTACAATGAGCAGTTCTTC. It translates to CASSITSPSPMGYNEQFF. Variable domain in full (rest from reference TRBV7-9 and TRBJ2-1): DTGVSQNPRHKITKRGQNVTFRCDPISEHNRLYWYRQTLGQGPEFLTYFQNEAQLEKSRLLSDRFSAERPKGSFSTLEIQRTEQGDSAMYLCASSITSPSPMGYNEQFFGPGTRLTVL.

This clone was picked up many times. This rearrangement joins TRBV7-2 to TRBJ2-3, with 7 bases aligning to TRBD1. The CDR3 has 13 residues. The V segment lost 2 bases and the J segment 5 bases; nucleotides outside the gene matches: 1. Per the germline V gene, CDR1 is SGHTA and CDR2 is FQGNSA. The CDR3 sequence is CASSLNRGDTQYF. The DNA for the CDR3 is TGTGCCAGCAGCTTAAACAGGGGAGATACGCAGTATTTT.

This clone was observed many times. The rearrangement links TRBV28 to TRBJ1-5; D might be TRBD1 (5 bases). Trimming pared 2 bases from V and 6 bases from J, leaving 20 bases between. The CDR3 runs 17 residues. Per germline, CDR1 MDHEN and CDR2 SYDVKM. CDR3 sequence: CASSLPGQGSAGQPQHF. CDR3 sequence (DNA): TGTGCCAGCAGTTTACCCGGCCAGGGTTCAGCCGGTCAGCCCCAGCATTTT.

The chain has TRBV7-9 and TRBJ2-7; D not resolved. Trimming pared 3 bases from V and 3 bases from J, leaving 12 bases between. The CDR3 runs 14 residues. Germline V CDR1 and CDR2: SEHNR, FQNEAQ (reference sequence). The CDR3, as DNA: TGTGCCAGCAGCTTCTCGACGGACGACTACGAGCAGTACTTC. This gives the protein CASSFSTDDYEQYF.

This chain joins TRBV7-2 and TRBJ2-3, with 8 bases identical to TRBD2. V was pared by 3 bases and J by 3 bases, with 8 bases of the junction left unmatched. This CDR3 contains 16 residues. Germline V lookup: CDR1 SGHTA, CDR2 FQGNSA. CDR3 sequence: CASSLVRTSSTDTQYF. In DNA form, the CDR3 reads TGTGCCAGCAGCTTGGTCCGGACTAGCAGTACAGATACGCAGTATTTT.

This chain connects TRBV28 to TRBJ2-3, with TRBD2 identical over 7 bases. The CDR3 has 17 residues. Losses at the gene ends were 4 bases for V and 5 bases for J; bases not matched to a gene: 15. Germline V lookup: CDR1 MDHEN, CDR2 SYDVKM. The CDR3 here is CASSSAGATFGKDTQYF. The CDR3 DNA reads TGTGCCAGCAGTTCCGCGGGAGCTACATTCGGGAAAGATACGCAGTATTTT. Drawing the rest from reference TRBV28 and TRBJ2-3, the complete variable domain is DVKVTQSSRYLVKRTGEKVFLECVQDMDHENMFWYRQDPGLGLRLIYFSYDVKMKEKGDIPEGYSVSREKKERFSLILESASTNQTSMYLCASSSAGATFGKDTQYFGPGTRLTVL.

This clone was counted only a few times. This chain connects TRBV6-5 to TRBJ2-1; tentatively, D is TRBD2 (5 bases). Germline V lookup: CDR1 MNHEY, CDR2 SVGAGI. The V and J ends lost 5 bases and 9 bases respectively, with 17 bases between them. The CDR3 has 14 residues. CDR3 DNA: TGTGCCAGCAGTGTTACTAAGGGAGTAGGTGAGCAGTTCTTC. Protein product: CASSVTKGVGEQFF.

The genes are TRBV7-6 and TRBJ2-1; 14 positions match TRBD2. Germline CDR1 SGHVS, CDR2 FNYEAQ. V lost 6 bases to trimming and J lost 1 base; unmatched junction nucleotides: 20. The CDR3 runs to 22 residues. CDR3 amino acids: CASSPPLIPGLAGAGSYNEQFF. CDR3 in DNA: TGTGCCAGCAGTCCTCCGCTAATTCCGGGACTAGCGGGAGCGGGTTCCTACAATGAGCAGTTCTTC.

This chain links TRBV7-2 with TRBJ2-3; 11 bases align to TRBD2. Per the germline V gene, CDR1 is SGHTA and CDR2 is FQGNSA. V lost 5 bases, J lost 2 bases, and 9 bases stayed unmatched. This CDR3 has 17 amino acids. This chain's CDR3 is CASSARGTSGNTDTQYF. For the CDR3, the DNA is TGTGCCAGCAGCGCCAGGGGGACTAGCGGAAACACAGATACGCAGTATTTT. Combining the CDR3 with reference TRBV7-2 and TRBJ2-3 gives the whole variable domain GAGVSQSPSNKVTEKGKDVELRCDPISGHTALYWYRQSLGQGLEFLIYFQGNSAPDKSGLPSDRFSAERTGGSVSTLTIQRTQQEDSAVYLCASSARGTSGNTDTQYFGPGTRLTVL.

This clone was counted only a few times. The chain carries TRBV27 and TRBJ2-6, with 11 bases identical to TRBD2. Germline CDR1 is MNHEY and CDR2 is SMNVEV (reference sequence). With 5 bases clipped from V and 0 bases from J, the junction kept 9 bases outside the gene matches. This CDR3 has 19 residues. In DNA, the CDR3 is TGTGCCAGCAGTGGACAGACTAGCGGGATCTACTCTGGGGCCAACGTCCTGACTTTC. The encoded protein is CASSGQTSGIYSGANVLTF.

This rearrangement joins TRBV6-1 to TRBJ2-5; 9 bases are shared with TRBD1. The CDR3 is made up of 14 amino acids. The V segment lost 4 bases and the J segment 7 bases; nucleotides outside the gene matches: 7. Germline V CDR1 and CDR2: MNHNS, SASEGT. The CDR3 sequence is CASSVGTGSPTQYF. The CDR3 DNA reads as TGTGCCAGCAGTGTCGGGACAGGGTCGCCGACCCAGTACTTC.

As to this clone: Within the sample, other DNA sequences also encode this same CDR3. This sequence joins TRBV19 and TRBJ2-7; 10 bases map to TRBD1. The CDR3 spans 15 residues. V dropped 3 bases and J dropped 3; count of bases not matched to a gene: 5. The germline CDR1 and CDR2 sequences are LNHDA and SQIVND (reference sequence). In nucleotides, the CDR3 is TGTGCCAGTAGTATCGGGACAGGGGAATTCTACGAGCAGTACTTC. This encodes CASSIGTGEFYEQYF.

This clone was counted only a few times. The V call is TRBV6-5, the J call TRBJ2-7; 9 bases line up with TRBD1. CDR1 and CDR2 (germline): MNHEY, SVGAGI. The CDR3 totals 15 residues. V shed 1 base and J 4 bases; nucleotides not matched to a gene: 5. The CDR3 is CASSYWGQGIYEQYF. CDR3 nucleotides: TGTGCCAGCAGTTACTGGGGACAGGGTATTTACGAGCAGTACTTC.